The next 31 T cell receptor beta chains were all read from a single sample in a study of OX40 agonist ivuxolimab in advanced cancers. Profiling relied on immunoSEQ multiplex PCR, and the TCRdb table lists in-frame clones only, not all of them. Seen here are around 80,000 clones, about 81% observed once, and the top ten hold under 7.5%. This material consisted of CD4+ or CD8+ T cells sorted from blood, taken in a trial of the OX40 agonist ivuxolimab. These receptors were taken from an adult with an advanced solid tumor such as melanoma, head and neck, liver or kidney cancer.

The gene calls are TRBV30 and TRBJ2-3; D may be TRBD2 (6 bases). CDR1 is GTSNPN, CDR2 SVGIG, per germline (reference sequence). CDR3 length: 15 residues. Trimming shortened V by 2 bases and J by 6 bases, and 18 bases separated the two germline ends. In DNA, the CDR3 is TGTGCCTGGAGTCAAACCGGGACTCCCAGGGATACGCAGTATTTT. As protein: CAWSQTGTPRDTQYF.

The rearrangement joins TRBV4-1 to TRBJ2-1; unclear D gene. CDR3 length: 14 residues. The V gene's germline CDR1 is MGHRA and CDR2 YSYEKL. V lost 1 base and J lost 7, with 11 bases in between. CDR3 sequence (DNA): TGCGCCAGCAGCCAAGCATGGGTGATAAATGAGCAGTTCTTC. Amino acid sequence: CASSQAWVINEQFF.

This chain connects TRBV5-6 to TRBJ1-6; no reliable D call. This CDR3 has 13 residues. Germline V gives CDR1 SGHDT, CDR2 YYEEEE. Deletions cut 0 bases from V and 9 bases from J, with 7 bases between. In nucleotides, the CDR3 is TGTGCCAGCAGCTTGGGAGCAGGTTCACCCCTCCACTTT. Residues: CASSLGAGSPLHF.

The chain combines TRBV11-2 with TRBJ1-5; tentative D call: TRBD1 (5 bases). The CDR3 has 14 amino acids. V gave up 1 base and J gave up 1 base, with 5 bases separating them. The V gene's germline CDR1 is SGHAT and CDR2 FQNNGV. The chain's CDR3 is CASSLGDSNQPQHF. The CDR3, as DNA: TGTGCCAGCAGCTTAGGGGACAGCAATCAGCCCCAGCATTTT.

This chain uses TRBV6-1 with TRBJ1-1, with D tentatively TRBD1 (6 bases). CDR3 length: 14 amino acids. Germline V gene lookup returns CDR1 MNHNS and CDR2 SASEGT. The V end was cut by 6 bases, the J end by 5 bases, with 16 bases between. CDR3 nucleotides: TGTGCCAGCAGGGCACGGGGGGGCCGAACTGAAGCTTTCTTT. Its protein is CASRARGGRTEAFF.

V is TRBV19 and J is TRBJ2-2; TRBD2 might be the D (6 bases). The CDR3 totals 16 residues. The V end was cut by 7 bases, the J end by 7 bases, with 22 bases between. The germline V gene has CDR1 LNHDA and CDR2 SQIVND (reference sequence). This chain's CDR3 is CASTPRGGDRVGELFF. In DNA, the CDR3 is TGTGCCAGTACCCCGCGAGGAGGGGATCGGGTCGGGGAGCTGTTTTTT.

The V call is TRBV2, the J call TRBJ1-3, with D unclear. The V gene's germline CDR1 is SNHLY and CDR2 FYNNEI. The CDR3 covers 14 residues. Trimming stripped 3 bases from V and 0 bases from J, with 6 bases between. For the CDR3, the DNA is TGTGCCAGCAGTGATCAGTACTCTGGAAACACCATATATTTT. Translated, it gives CASSDQYSGNTIYF.

This chain connects TRBV14 to TRBJ2-7; 7 bases line up with TRBD1. This CDR3 has 15 amino acids. Losses at the gene ends were 2 bases for V and 4 bases for J; bases not matched to a gene: 8. The germline V gene encodes CDR1 SGHDN and CDR2 FVKESK. In DNA, the CDR3 is TGTGCCAGCAGCCAACTTTCGGGACAGAGTTACGAGCAGTACTTC. Its protein product is CASSQLSGQSYEQYF.

This clone was observed once. CDR3 DNA: TGTGCCTGGATACGGTCAGCTTTGAACACTGAAGCTTTCTTT. It translates to CAWIRSALNTEAFF. V usage is TRBV30 and J usage is TRBJ1-1, with D unclear. This CDR3 is 14 amino acids long. Germline CDR1 is GTSNPN and CDR2 is SVGIG (reference sequence). Trimming removed 4 bases at V and 0 bases at J, with 12 bases between. The complete variable domain, with remaining parts taken from reference TRBV30 and TRBJ1-1, reads SQTIHQWPATLVQPVGSPLSLECTVEGTSNPNLYWYRQAAGRGLQLLFYSVGIGQISSEVPQNLSASRPQDRQFILSSKKLLLSDSGFYLCAWIRSALNTEAFFGQGTRLTVV.

In this sample, this clone turned up once. This chain uses TRBV5-1 with TRBJ2-2; TRBD2 matches at 9 bases. V shed 7 bases and J 5 bases; nucleotides not matched to a gene: 12. Germline-derived CDR1 and CDR2 are SGHRS and YFSETQ. This CDR3 comprises 16 residues. CDR3 sequence (DNA): TGCGCCAGCGAGCCCGTAGCGGGAGTACGAACCGGGGAGCTGTTTTTT. It yields the protein CASEPVAGVRTGELFF.

The chain links TRBV2 to TRBJ1-5; perhaps TRBD1 as D (6 bases). V gave up 8 bases and J gave up 4 bases, with 15 bases separating them. The CDR3 loop spans 14 amino acids. Per the germline V gene, CDR1 is SNHLY and CDR2 is FYNNEI. CDR3 amino acids: CASGKDGTNQPQHF. The CDR3 DNA reads as TGTGCCAGCGGGAAGGACGGGACAAATCAGCCCCAGCATTTT.

This clone came up a few times. This sequence joins TRBV7-9 and TRBJ1-2; no definite D call. The V end lost 5 bases, the J end lost 2 bases, and 9 bases lay between the germline ends. The CDR3 sequence is 13 residues long. Germline lookup yields CDR1 SEHNR and CDR2 FQNEAQ (reference sequence). The chain's CDR3 is CASSINENYGYTF. The CDR3 DNA sequence: TGTGCCAGCAGCATCAACGAAAACTATGGCTACACCTTC.

V usage is TRBV6-5 and J usage is TRBJ2-3, with 8 bases matching TRBD2. The CDR3 is 15 amino acids. Germline-derived CDR1 and CDR2 are MNHEY and SVGAGI. The junction had 7 bases not matched to a gene; V was cut back by 6 bases and J by 2 bases. The CDR3 nucleotides read TGTGCCAGCAGGCCGGGGGGGTCACTCACAGATACGCAGTATTTT. This sequence encodes CASRPGGSLTDTQYF.

Here the CDR3 reads CASSPPGAGNQPQHF. The CDR3 DNA sequence: TGTGCCAGCTCACCACCGGGGGCTGGCAATCAGCCCCAGCATTTT. The chain links TRBV18 to TRBJ1-5; D may be TRBD1 (6 bases). Trimming removed 0 bases at V and 2 bases at J, with 8 bases between. The CDR3 has 15 residues. Germline V lookup: CDR1 KGHSH, CDR2 LQKENI.

This clone was seen only a few times. This chain connects TRBV6-5 to TRBJ2-3, with D perhaps TRBD1 (5 bases). Germline V lookup: CDR1 MNHEY, CDR2 SVGAGI. Trimming cost V 4 bases and J 2 bases, with 7 bases left between them. The CDR3 totals 13 residues. CDR3 amino acids: CASSFRVTDTQYF. The CDR3 bases are TGTGCCAGCAGTTTCAGGGTCACAGATACGCAGTATTTT.

This clone was seen a few times. The V call is TRBV30, the J call TRBJ2-7; 10 positions match TRBD1. The CDR3 is 13 residues long. Trimming cost V 2 bases and J 7 bases; bases outside gene matches: 5. Germline V gene lookup returns CDR1 GTSNPN and CDR2 SVGIG (reference sequence). The chain's CDR3 is CAWSRQGAREQYF. CDR3 nucleotides: TGTGCCTGGAGTAGACAGGGGGCGCGGGAGCAGTACTTC.

The gene calls are TRBV7-9 and TRBJ2-7; the D gene could be TRBD1 or TRBD2 (5 bases each). This CDR3 region has 14 residues. V was pared by 5 bases and J by 9 bases, with 20 bases between. The germline CDR1 and CDR2 sequences are SEHNR and FQNEAQ (reference sequence). The CDR3 loop is CASSPGTVAGGQYF. Here the CDR3 DNA reads TGTGCCAGCAGCCCAGGGACGGTGGCTGGGGGGCAGTACTTC.

The V gene is TRBV4-1, the J gene TRBJ2-1; no definite D call. Germline CDR1 and CDR2: MGHRA and YSYEKL. V was clipped by 4 bases and J by 0 bases, with 10 bases between them. The CDR3 loop spans 15 amino acids. The CDR3 loop is CASSREASSYNEQFF. The DNA for the CDR3 is TGCGCCAGCAGCCGAGAGGCCAGCTCCTACAATGAGCAGTTCTTC.

The V call is TRBV10-3, the J call TRBJ2-7, with a possible D match to TRBD1 (6 bases). The V and J ends lost 10 bases and 0 bases respectively, with 16 bases between them. The CDR3 length is 14 residues. CDR1 is ENHRY, CDR2 SYGVKD, per germline. The CDR3 nucleotides are TGTGCCACCTTCTCCGGGACAAACTCCTACGAGCAGTACTTC. This encodes CATFSGTNSYEQYF.

Remarks on this clone: The limits of the CDR3 on the DNA are not certain, so only TCRdb's listed CDR3 is given. V usage is TRBV21-1 and J usage is TRBJ2-3; TRBD1 is taken as the D call from the table, unchecked against the DNA. TRBV21-1 is labeled a pseudogene. From its first to its last residue, the CDR3 has 17 amino acids. CDR3 sequence: CASSPTVGQGATDTQYF.

The rearrangement joins TRBV7-3 to TRBJ2-5; 13 positions agree with TRBD2. Germline V gene data show CDR1 as SGHTA and CDR2 as FQGTGA. J was trimmed by 5 bases and V by 2 bases; bases with no gene match: 8. The CDR3 covers 17 residues. CDR3 DNA sequence: TGTGCCAGCAGCTTACATTCTCAGGGACTAGCGGGGGAGACCCAGTACTTC. This gives the protein CASSLHSQGLAGETQYF.

The CDR3 loop is CASSYGRNSQPQHF. Here the CDR3 DNA reads TGTGCCAGCAGTTACGGGAGGAATAGCCAGCCCCAGCATTTT. This chain joins TRBV6-5 and TRBJ1-5; no firm D call. The ends were cut back, 2 bases at V and 7 bases at J, with 12 bases in the middle. Germline values: CDR1 MNHEY, CDR2 SVGAGI. The CDR3 length is 14 residues.

V usage is TRBV2 and J usage is TRBJ1-2; D gene uncertain. Germline CDR1 reads SNHLY; CDR2 reads FYNNEI. V lost 5 bases to trimming and J lost 1 base, with 11 bases between them. CDR3 length equals 14 residues. DNA for the CDR3: TGTGCCAGCAGTACTCCCCAGATTAACTATGGCTACACCTTC. This translates into CASSTPQINYGYTF.

The chain is built from TRBV5-6 and TRBJ2-2; D possibly corresponds to TRBD2 (6 bases). The CDR3 runs 17 residues. The germline V gene encodes CDR1 SGHDT and CDR2 YYEEEE. V lost 0 bases and J lost 5, with 17 bases in between. The CDR3 DNA is TGTGCCAGCAGCTTGGCATTCGGGACTGGGAAGACCGGGGAGCTGTTTTTT. Protein sequence: CASSLAFGTGKTGELFF. Full variable domain (missing parts from reference TRBV5-6 and TRBJ2-2): DAGVTQSPTHLIKTRGQQVTLRCSPKSGHDTVSWYQQALGQGPQFIFQYYEEEERQRGNFPDRFSGHQFPNYSSELNVNALLLGDSALYLCASSLAFGTGKTGELFFGEGSRLTVL.

Here the CDR3 DNA reads TGCGCCAGCAGCTTGTTCGACGGCTATGGCTACACCTTC. It specifies CASSLFDGYGYTF. The chain uses TRBV5-1 and TRBJ1-2, with D uncertain. V was clipped by 1 base and J by 4 bases, with 8 bases between them. Germline assignment: CDR1 SGHRS and CDR2 YFSETQ. The CDR3 contains 13 residues.

V gene TRBV10-2 combines with J gene TRBJ2-7; D gene uncertain. Germline V gene data show CDR1 as WSHSY and CDR2 as SAAADI. The germline V and J ends were trimmed by 2 bases and 4 bases, with 3 bases remaining between them. This CDR3 is built from 11 residues. Here the CDR3 reads CASSEGYEQYF. CDR3 DNA sequence: TGCGCCAGCAGTGAGGGGTACGAGCAGTACTTC.

The genes are TRBV7-2 and TRBJ1-4, with TRBD1 as a possible D gene (5 bases). V lost 5 bases and J lost 8, with 12 bases in between. This CDR3 comprises 13 residues. Per germline, CDR1 SGHTA and CDR2 FQGNSA. CDR3 protein: CASSPEKGEKLFF. DNA for the CDR3: TGTGCCAGCAGCCCAGAAAAGGGGGAAAAACTGTTTTTT.

The chain uses TRBV4-2 and TRBJ2-1, with 8 positions matching TRBD2. The germline V gene encodes CDR1 LGHNA and CDR2 YNFKEQ. This CDR3 region has 13 residues. V gave up 2 bases and J gave up 10 bases; unmatched junction bases: 4. The CDR3 DNA follows: TGTGCCAGCAGCCAATCAATAGCGGGGGAGCAGTTCTTC. As protein: CASSQSIAGEQFF.

The chain combines TRBV6-5 with TRBJ2-2; D assignment may be TRBD1 or TRBD2 (5 bases each). The germline V gene has CDR1 MNHEY and CDR2 SVGAGI. This CDR3 has 15 amino acids. Trimming removed 6 bases from V and 6 bases from J, with 17 bases in between. The CDR3 loop reads CASRRREGTSGELFF. The DNA of the CDR3 is TGTGCCAGCAGGAGGAGAGAAGGGACCTCCGGGGAGCTGTTTTTT.

This chain uses TRBV7-2 with TRBJ2-5; D possibly corresponds to TRBD1 (6 bases). V was pared by 1 base and J by 5 bases, with 8 bases between. This CDR3 region has 13 residues. Looked up from germline, CDR1 is SGHTA and CDR2 is FQGNSA. The CDR3 is CASSLVRGETQYF. CDR3 coding DNA: TGTGCCAGCAGCTTAGTGAGGGGGGAGACCCAGTACTTC.

This rearrangement joins TRBV6-5 to TRBJ1-4; D ambiguous. V gave up 5 bases and J gave up 2 bases, with 9 bases separating them. The CDR3 has 14 amino acids. Germline lookup yields CDR1 MNHEY and CDR2 SVGAGI. CDR3 nucleotide sequence: TGTGCCAGCAGTCTCAGACCCACTAATGAAAAACTGTTTTTT. Translation gives CASSLRPTNEKLFF.